These 2 T cell receptor beta chains share one sample of origin, sequenced in a study of long-term antiretroviral therapy in people with HIV. Sequencing relied on immunoSEQ assay v3.0, run at survey level. Produced via immunoSEQ multiplex PCR; TCRdb's table is partial and in-frame only. The sample includes 29,000 or so clones, around 95% seen only once; the top ten take approximately 8.8%. The sample in question was unsorted PBMCs, obtained 5.3 years after starting antiretroviral therapy. These receptors were taken from a young man with HIV.

The genes are TRBV2 and TRBJ1-2, with D maybe TRBD1 (5 bases). CDR1 and CDR2 (germline): SNHLY, FYNNEI. V dropped 6 bases and J dropped 5 bases, with 7 bases sitting between them. The CDR3 loop spans 11 amino acids. CDR3 residues: CASRAGYGYTF. The DNA for the CDR3 is TGTGCCAGCAGGGCAGGGTATGGCTACACCTTC.

The V gene is TRBV6-5, the J gene TRBJ2-1; 9 nucleotides line up with TRBD1. Germline V gives CDR1 MNHEY, CDR2 SVGAGI. This CDR3 is built from 14 residues. Trimming took 6 bases from V and 8 from J; bases not matched to a gene: 8. Here the CDR3 DNA reads TGTGCCAGCAGCCGACAGGGGGTTGGCGATGAGCAGTTCTTC. Encoded protein: CASSRQGVGDEQFF.